The source of this T cell receptor beta chain is a study of long-term antiretroviral therapy in people with HIV. Notes on this clone: As yet, its antigen is unknown.

This CDR3 spans 18 amino acids. J lost 6 bases, V lost 4 bases, and 11 bases had no gene match. Germline V gene lookup returns CDR1 MGHRA and CDR2 YSYEKL. The libraries were made with immunoSEQ v3.0 at survey level. Here immunoSEQ multiplex PCR was the method, and the copy in TCRdb shows in-frame clones only, minus some. This table holds about 35,000 clones, roughly 79% found once. Broader study findings: Subsequent to ART, diversity was augmented yet persisted below that of transplant donor controls. Records did not include ART adherence, viral resistance or therapy changes. Dominant in the repertoire at all time points were clones expanded before ART.

Material: unsorted PBMCs, obtained 3 years after starting antiretroviral therapy. The genes are TRBV4-1 and TRBJ2-1, with 14 bases fitting TRBD2. The sequence was collected from a man in his fifties or sixties with HIV. CDR3 DNA sequence: TGCGCCAGCAGCCCCCTACCCCCGACTAGCGGGAGGGTCAATGAGCAGTTCTTC. Translated: CASSPLPPTSGRVNEQFF.